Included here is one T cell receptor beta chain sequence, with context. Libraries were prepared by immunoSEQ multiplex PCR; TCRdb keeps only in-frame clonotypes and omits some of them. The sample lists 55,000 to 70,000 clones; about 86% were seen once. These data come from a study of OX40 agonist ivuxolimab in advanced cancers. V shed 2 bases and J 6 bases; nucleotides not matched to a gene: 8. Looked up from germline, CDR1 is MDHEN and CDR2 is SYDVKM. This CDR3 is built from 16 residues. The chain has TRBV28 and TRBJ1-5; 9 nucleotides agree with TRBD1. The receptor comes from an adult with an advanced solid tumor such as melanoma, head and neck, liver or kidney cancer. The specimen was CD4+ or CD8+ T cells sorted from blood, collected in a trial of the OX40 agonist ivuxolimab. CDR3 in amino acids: CASSLGRQTGGQPQHF. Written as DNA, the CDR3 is TGTGCCAGCAGTTTAGGGCGGCAGACAGGGGGTCAGCCCCAGCATTTT.